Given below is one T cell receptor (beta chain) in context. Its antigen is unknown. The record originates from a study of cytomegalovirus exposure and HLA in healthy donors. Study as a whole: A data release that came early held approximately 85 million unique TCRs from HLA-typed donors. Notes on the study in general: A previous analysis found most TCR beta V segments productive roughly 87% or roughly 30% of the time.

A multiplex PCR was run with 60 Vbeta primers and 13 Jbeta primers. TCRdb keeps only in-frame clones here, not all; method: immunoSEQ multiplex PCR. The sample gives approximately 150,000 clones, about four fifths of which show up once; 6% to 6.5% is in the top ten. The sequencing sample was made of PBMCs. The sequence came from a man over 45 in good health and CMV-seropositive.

This chain's CDR3 is CSVGGEQGGGNTIYF. CDR3 DNA: TGCAGCGTTGGGGGAGAACAGGGCGGTGGAAACACCATATATTTT. The V gene is TRBV29-1, the J gene TRBJ1-3; maybe TRBD1 (6 bases). The CDR3 runs 15 residues. The V end was cut by 4 bases, the J end by 3 bases, with 16 bases between. Germline loops: CDR1 SQVTM, CDR2 ANQGSEA.